The clone carrying this T cell receptor beta chain was seen ten or more times. This sample stems from a study of spatial heterogeneity in lung cancer. Whole-study context: Alpha-chain sequences were consistently detected less often than beta-chain sequences.

The CDR3 extends over 14 amino acids. The V gene's germline CDR1 is SGHRS and CDR2 YFSETQ. The V end lost 0 bases, the J end lost 3 bases, and 9 bases lay between the germline ends. Time point indicated: sample taken at primary tumor resection. The 60 to 80 donors had untreated early-stage non-small cell lung cancer. No cell sorting; template was whole RNA from tumor, lung tissue or PBMC. A unique molecular identifier was carried by every single TCR cDNA molecule. TCRdb re-called the 5' RACE reads through MiXCR, storing one row per CDR3 protein. The sample contains tens of thousands of distinct CDR3 sequences, 3% to 3.5% of which appear only once.

This sample comprised normal lung tissue next to the tumor, obtained at surgery. The sequence was obtained from a male donor with early-stage non-small cell lung cancer. The chain uses TRBV5-1 and TRBJ1-1, with D perhaps matching TRBD1 (5 bases). CDR3 loop: CASSLDGADTEAFF. The CDR3 nucleotides are TGCGCCAGCAGCTTGGACGGGGCGGACACTGAAGCTTTCTTT. Full variable domain (rest looked up from reference TRBV5-1 and TRBJ1-1): KAGVTQTPRYLIKTRGQQVTLSCSPISGHRSVSWYQQTPGQGLQFLFEYFSETQRNKGNFPGRFSGRQFSNSRSEMNVSTLELGDSALYLCASSLDGADTEAFFGQGTRLTVV.